This TCR beta chain comes out of a study of blood T cell repertoires in COVID-19. Study background: The United States, Italy and Spain provided the acute and convalescent COVID-19 samples. The cDNA or gDNA used as material had been derived from T cells, B-cell-depleted T cells, or PBMCs.

The repertoire was sequenced with immunoSEQ multiplex PCR; TCRdb's copy has only in-frame clones and lacks some. The table shows a few hundred thousand clones, with about 88% occurring only once. V was pared by 4 bases and J by 5 bases, with 15 bases between. In germline, CDR1 is LNHDA, CDR2 SQIVND (reference sequence). The CDR3 runs to 15 residues. This chain links TRBV19 with TRBJ1-5, with D perhaps TRBD1 (5 bases). The source material was PBMCs or T cells enriched from blood (not recorded which). This TCR was sampled from a young woman who had recovered from COVID-19. The CDR3 sequence: CASSRGGRRYQPQHF. In DNA, the CDR3 is TGTGCCAGTAGTAGGGGCGGCAGGCGTTATCAGCCCCAGCATTTT.